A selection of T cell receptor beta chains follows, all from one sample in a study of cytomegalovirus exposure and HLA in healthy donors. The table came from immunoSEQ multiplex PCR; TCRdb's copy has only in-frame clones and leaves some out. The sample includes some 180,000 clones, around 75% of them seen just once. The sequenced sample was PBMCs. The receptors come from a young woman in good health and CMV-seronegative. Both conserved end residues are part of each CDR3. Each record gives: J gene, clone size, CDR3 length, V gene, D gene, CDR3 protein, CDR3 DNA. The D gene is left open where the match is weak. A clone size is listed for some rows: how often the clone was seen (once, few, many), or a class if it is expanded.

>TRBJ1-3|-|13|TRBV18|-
CAATPSAGNTIYF
TGTGCCGCAACACCAAGCGCTGGAAACACCATATATTTT
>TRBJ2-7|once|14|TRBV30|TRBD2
CAWTSGGRSYEQYF
TGTGCCTGGACTAGCGGGGGAAGATCCTACGAGCAGTACTTC
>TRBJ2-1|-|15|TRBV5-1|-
CASSQDLGSYNEQFF
TGCGCCAGCAGCCAGGACTTAGGCTCCTACAATGAGCAGTTCTTC
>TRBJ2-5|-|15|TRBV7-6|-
CASSLAVIGQETQYF
TGTGCCAGCAGCTTAGCGGTAATCGGGCAAGAGACCCAGTACTTC
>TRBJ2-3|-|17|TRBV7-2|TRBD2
CASSLGSVAGGQDTQYF
TGTGCCAGCAGCTTAGGTAGTGTTGCGGGAGGGCAAGATACGCAGTATTTT
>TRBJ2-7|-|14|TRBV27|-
CASSLEGSSYEQYF
TGTGCCAGCAGTTTGGAAGGGAGCTCCTACGAGCAGTACTTC
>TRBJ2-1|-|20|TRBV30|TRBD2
CAWSVRYSGRARQGGNEQFF
TGTGCCTGGAGTGTAAGATACAGCGGGAGGGCCCGCCAAGGAGGCAATGAGCAGTTCTTC
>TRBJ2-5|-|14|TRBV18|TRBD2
CASSPGTGGETQYF
TGTGCCAGCTCACCCGGGACGGGGGGAGAGACCCAGTACTTC
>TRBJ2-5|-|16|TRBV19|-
CASSIDRGSGRETQYF
TGTGCCAGTAGTATCGATCGAGGGTCCGGCCGCGAGACCCAGTACTTC
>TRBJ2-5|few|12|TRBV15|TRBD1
CATNRGQETQYF
TGTGCCACAAACAGGGGGCAAGAGACCCAGTACTTC
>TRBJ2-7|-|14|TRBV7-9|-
CASRAGTPGYEQYF
TGTGCCAGCAGGGCCGGGACTCCCGGCTACGAGCAGTACTTC
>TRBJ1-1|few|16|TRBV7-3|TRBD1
CASSLDPRGRNTEAFF
TGTGCCAGCAGCCTAGACCCCAGGGGGCGGAACACTGAAGCTTTCTTT
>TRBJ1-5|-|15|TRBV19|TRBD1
CASSMQGGRGQPQHF
TGTGCCAGTAGTATGCAAGGGGGCAGGGGTCAACCCCAGCATTTT
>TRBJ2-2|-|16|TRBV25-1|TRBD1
CASSAYRGQVTGELFF
TGTGCCAGCAGCGCGTACAGGGGGCAGGTCACCGGGGAGCTGTTTTTT
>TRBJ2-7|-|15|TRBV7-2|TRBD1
CASSLRTGVSYEQYF
TGTGCCAGCAGCTTAAGGACAGGGGTCTCCTACGAGCAGTACTTC
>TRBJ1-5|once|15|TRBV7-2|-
CASSLEALSNQPQHF
TGTGCCAGCAGCTTAGAAGCTCTTAGCAATCAGCCCCAGCATTTT
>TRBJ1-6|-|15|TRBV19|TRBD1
CASQDRVAYNSPLHF
TGTGCCAGTCAGGACAGGGTCGCGTATAATTCACCCCTCCACTTT
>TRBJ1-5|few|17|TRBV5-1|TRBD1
CASSLGLEGAHNQPQHF
TGCGCCAGCAGCTTGGGTTTGGAGGGGGCCCACAATCAGCCCCAGCATTTT
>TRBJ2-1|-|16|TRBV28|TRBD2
CASSLKGSGGYNEQFF
TGTGCCAGCAGTTTAAAAGGTAGCGGGGGTTACAATGAGCAGTTCTTC
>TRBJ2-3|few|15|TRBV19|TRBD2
CASSIGAGETDTQYF
TGTGCCAGTAGTATAGGGGCGGGAGAGACAGATACGCAGTATTTT
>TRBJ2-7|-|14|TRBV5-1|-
CASSPGIGPYEQYF
TGCGCCAGCAGCCCGGGGATCGGGCCATACGAGCAGTACTTC
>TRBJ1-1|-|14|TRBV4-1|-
CASRFSGGHTEAFF
TGCGCCAGCAGGTTTTCGGGGGGCCACACTGAAGCTTTCTTT
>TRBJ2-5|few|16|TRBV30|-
CAWSVGAAGGGVTQYF
TGTGCCTGGAGTGTCGGTGCGGCAGGAGGAGGTGTGACCCAGTACTTC
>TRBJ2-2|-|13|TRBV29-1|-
CSVRGLYTGELFF
TGCAGCGTACGGGGACTGTACACCGGGGAGCTGTTTTTT
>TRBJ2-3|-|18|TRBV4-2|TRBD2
CASSQVSGGAVGTDTQYF
TGTGCCAGCAGCCAAGTTAGCGGGGGGGCAGTGGGCACAGATACGCAGTATTTT
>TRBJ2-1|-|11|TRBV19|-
CATSKGLEQFF
TGTGCCACTTCTAAGGGACTTGAGCAGTTCTTC
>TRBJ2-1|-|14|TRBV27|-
CASSLETQDNEQFF
TGTGCCAGCAGTTTAGAGACCCAGGACAATGAGCAGTTCTTC
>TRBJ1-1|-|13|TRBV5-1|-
CASSLGGRAEAFF
TGCGCCAGCAGCTTGGGGGGGAGGGCTGAAGCTTTCTTT
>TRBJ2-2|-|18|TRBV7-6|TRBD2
CASSLVGTSGSVTGELFF
TGTGCCAGCAGTCTCGTCGGGACTAGCGGGAGTGTAACCGGGGAGCTGTTTTTT
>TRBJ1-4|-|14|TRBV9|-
CASTPGRGYEKLFF
TGTGCCAGCACCCCGGGGAGGGGTTATGAAAAACTGTTTTTT
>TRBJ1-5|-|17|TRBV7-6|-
CASSLGLGTLSNQPQHF
TGTGCCAGCAGCCTAGGTTTGGGGACATTGAGCAATCAGCCCCAGCATTTT
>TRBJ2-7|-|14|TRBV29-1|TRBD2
CSVEFGGAGYEQYF
TGCAGCGTTGAGTTCGGGGGGGCGGGCTACGAGCAGTACTTC
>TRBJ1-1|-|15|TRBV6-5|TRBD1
CASSYSNRGNSEAFF
TGTGCCAGCAGTTACTCTAACAGGGGGAACTCTGAAGCTTTCTTT
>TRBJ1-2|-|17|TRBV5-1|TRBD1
CASSLVAGGLARYGYTF
TGCGCCAGCAGCTTGGTGGCAGGGGGCTTGGCACGCTATGGCTACACCTTC
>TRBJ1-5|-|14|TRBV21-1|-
CASSKARGRQPQHF
TGTGCCAGCAGCAAAGCAAGGGGTCGGCAGCCCCAGCATTTT
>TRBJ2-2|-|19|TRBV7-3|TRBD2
CASSNPGLAGAGSYGELFF
TGTGCCAGCAGCAACCCGGGACTAGCGGGAGCTGGGTCGTACGGGGAGCTGTTTTTT
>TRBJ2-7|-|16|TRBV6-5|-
CASSYGQGNLGYEQYF
TGTGCCAGCAGTTACGGGCAGGGGAATTTGGGCTACGAGCAGTACTTC
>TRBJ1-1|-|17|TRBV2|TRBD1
CASREGDRGPWDTEAFF
TGTGCCAGCAGGGAGGGGGACAGGGGGCCCTGGGACACTGAAGCTTTCTTT
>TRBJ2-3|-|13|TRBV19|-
CASSSAGADTQYF
TGTGCCAGTAGTTCCGCAGGGGCAGATACGCAGTATTTT
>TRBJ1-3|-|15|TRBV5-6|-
CASSLGFYSGNTIYF
TGTGCCAGCAGCTTGGGCTTCTACTCTGGAAACACCATATATTTT
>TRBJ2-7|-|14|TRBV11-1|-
CASSSSRRPGEQYF
TGTGCCAGCAGCTCCTCGCGGCGGCCAGGGGAGCAGTACTTC
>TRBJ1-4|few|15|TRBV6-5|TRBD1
CASKLSGGGQEKLFF
TGTGCCAGCAAACTTTCAGGAGGGGGCCAGGAAAAACTGTTTTTT
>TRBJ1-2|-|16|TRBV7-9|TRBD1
CASSRSGQGLDYGYTF
TGTGCCAGCAGCCGCTCGGGACAGGGGCTTGACTATGGCTACACCTTC
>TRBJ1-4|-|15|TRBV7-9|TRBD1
CASSDGTGIYEKLFF
TGTGCCAGCAGCGATGGGACAGGGATTTATGAAAAACTGTTTTTT
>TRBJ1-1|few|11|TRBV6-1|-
CASSTRAEAFF
TGTGCCAGCAGTACCCGGGCTGAAGCTTTCTTT